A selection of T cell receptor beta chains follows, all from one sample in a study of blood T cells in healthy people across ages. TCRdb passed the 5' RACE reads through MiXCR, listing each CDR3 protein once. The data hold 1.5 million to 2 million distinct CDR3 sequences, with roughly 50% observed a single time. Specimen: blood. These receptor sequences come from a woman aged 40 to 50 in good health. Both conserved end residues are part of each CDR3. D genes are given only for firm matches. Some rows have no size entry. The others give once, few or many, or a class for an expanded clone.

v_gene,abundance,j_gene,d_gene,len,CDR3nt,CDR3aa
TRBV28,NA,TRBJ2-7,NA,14,TGTGCCAGCAGGCTCCGGTGGACTCATTACGAGCAGTACTTC,CASRLRWTHYEQYF
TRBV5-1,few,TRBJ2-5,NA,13,TGCGCCAGCATGTTCGGGACCCAAGAGACCCAGTACTTC,CASMFGTQETQYF
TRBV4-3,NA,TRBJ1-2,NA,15,TGCGCCAGCAGCCAAGCGGACTCAACAATCTATGGCTACACCTTC,CASSQADSTIYGYTF
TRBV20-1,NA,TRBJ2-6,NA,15,TGCAGTGCCCACCAGACAGGTGCTGGGGCCAACGTCCTGACTTTC,CSAHQTGAGANVLTF
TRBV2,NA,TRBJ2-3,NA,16,TGTGCCAGCAGTGATTGGGGGCGAGGGAGTTCAGATACGCAGTATTTT,CASSDWGRGSSDTQYF
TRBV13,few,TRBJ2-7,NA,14,TGTGCCAGCAGCCGGACAGATACAGCCTACGAGCAGTACTTC,CASSRTDTAYEQYF
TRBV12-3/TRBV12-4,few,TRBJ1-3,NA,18,TGTGCCAGCAGTTTACCCTCACAGATACGGGGGCCTGGAAACACCATATATTTT,CASSLPSQIRGPGNTIYF
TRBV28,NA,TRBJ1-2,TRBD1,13,TGTGCCAGCAGTTCGCCGGGACAGCGGGGCTACACCTTC,CASSSPGQRGYTF
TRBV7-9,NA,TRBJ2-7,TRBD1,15,TGTGCCAGCAGCTTCCAGGGACAGATATACAATGAGCAGTACTTC,CASSFQGQIYNEQYF
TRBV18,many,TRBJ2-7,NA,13,TGTGCCAGCTCGCCTGACAGGCTCCACGAGCAGTACTTC,CASSPDRLHEQYF
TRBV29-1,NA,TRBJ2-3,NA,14,TGCAGCGTTGGTCGAGGGTCCCCCACAGATACGCAGTATTTT,CSVGRGSPTDTQYF
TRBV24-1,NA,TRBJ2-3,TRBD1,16,TGTGCCACCAGTGATCAAGGGACAGCCCGCACAGATACGCAGTATTTT,CATSDQGTARTDTQYF
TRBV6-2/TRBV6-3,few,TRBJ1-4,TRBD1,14,TGTGCCAGCAGACACCGGGACAGGGGAGAAAAACTGTTTTTT,CASRHRDRGEKLFF
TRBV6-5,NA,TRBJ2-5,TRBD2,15,TGTGCCAGCAGTTACAGCGGGGGGGCGCGCGAGACCCAGTACTTC,CASSYSGGARETQYF
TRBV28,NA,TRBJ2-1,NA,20,TGTGCCAGCAGTTTATCGTGGAAGGGGTGGGGACAAACCCGCGGGTATGAGCAGTTCTTC,CASSLSWKGWGQTRGYEQFF
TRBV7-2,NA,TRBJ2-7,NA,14,TGTGCCAGCAGACCCCCCGGGACATCCTACGAGCAGTACTTC,CASRPPGTSYEQYF
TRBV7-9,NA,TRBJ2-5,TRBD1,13,TGTGCCAGCAGCACCGGACAGGGGGAGACCCAGTACTTC,CASSTGQGETQYF
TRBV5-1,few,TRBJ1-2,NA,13,TGCGCCAGCAGAGTATCGGGCGAGTATGGCTACACCTTC,CASRVSGEYGYTF
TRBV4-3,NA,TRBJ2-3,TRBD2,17,TGCGCCAGCAGCCAAGACCCCCAGCGGGGGGGGTGGGAGACGCAGTATTTT,CASSQDPQRGGWETQYF
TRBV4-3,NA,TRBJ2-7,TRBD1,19,TGCGCCAGCAGCCAAGATTCATGGGACAGGGATGGCCATTGGGAGACCCGGTACTTC,CASSQDSWDRDGHWETRYF
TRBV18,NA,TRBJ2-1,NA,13,TGTGCCAGCTCACCCTACCAGGACAATGAGCAGTTCTTC,CASSPYQDNEQFF
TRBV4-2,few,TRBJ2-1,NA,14,TGTGCCAGCAGCCAAGATGAACAGCGGAATGAGCAGTTCTTC,CASSQDEQRNEQFF
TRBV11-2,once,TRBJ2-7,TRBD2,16,TGTGCCAGCAGCTCAGTAGCGGGGAGGCCCTCCTACGAGCAGTACTTC,CASSSVAGRPSYEQYF
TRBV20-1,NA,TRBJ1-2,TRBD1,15,TGCAGTGCTAGAGATGGGGCAGGGGGCAACTATGGCTACACCTTC,CSARDGAGGNYGYTF
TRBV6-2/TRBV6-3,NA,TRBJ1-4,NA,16,TGTGCCAGCAGTTACAACACAGCTTCAACTAATGAAAAACTGTTTTTT,CASSYNTASTNEKLFF
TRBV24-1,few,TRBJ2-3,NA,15,TGTGCCACCAGTGATGTCGTCGGGAACACAGATACGCAGTATTTT,CATSDVVGNTDTQYF
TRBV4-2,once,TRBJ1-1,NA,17,TGTGCCAGCAGCCAAGAGCGTGTGGGTCCATTGAACACTGAAGCTTTCTTT,CASSQERVGPLNTEAFF
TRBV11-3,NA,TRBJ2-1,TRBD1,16,TGTGCCAGCAGTTCAGGACAGGGATATGGGTACAATGAGCAGTTCTTC,CASSSGQGYGYNEQFF
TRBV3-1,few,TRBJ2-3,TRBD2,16,TGTGCCAGCAGCCAAGATACGGGGGGTAGGGCAGATACGCAGTATTTT,CASSQDTGGRADTQYF
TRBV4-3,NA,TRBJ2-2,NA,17,TGCGCCAGCAGCCGTGCGGCAGGGGCCGCGGGCACCGGGGAGCTGTTTTTT,CASSRAAGAAGTGELFF
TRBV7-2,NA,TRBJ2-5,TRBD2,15,TGTGCCAGCAGCGGACTAGCGGCGACCCAAGAGACCCAGTACTTC,CASSGLAATQETQYF
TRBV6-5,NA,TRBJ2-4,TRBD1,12,TGTGCCAGCAGTCTTCCAGGGGGCATTCAGTACTTC,CASSLPGGIQYF
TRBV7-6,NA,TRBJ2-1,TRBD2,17,TGTGCCAGCAGCTTAGACAGCGGGGGCCGGCCGTTCAATGAGCAGTTCTTC,CASSLDSGGRPFNEQFF
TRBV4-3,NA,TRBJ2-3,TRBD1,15,TGCGCCAGCAGACCGGACAGGGGCCCCACAGATACGCAGTATTTT,CASRPDRGPTDTQYF
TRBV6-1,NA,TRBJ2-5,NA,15,TGTGCCTGCAGTGAAGCGCCTGGGTCGGGAGAGACCCAGTACTTC,CACSEAPGSGETQYF